These T cell receptor beta chains were read from a single sample in a study of a mutant IDH1 vaccine in newly diagnosed glioma. Some clones are missing from TCRdb's copy, which holds only in-frame ones; the method was immunoSEQ multiplex PCR. The table lists some 33,000 clones, roughly three quarters of them singletons. Their specific antigens are unknown. The material was PBMCs, obtained from a glioma patient whose treatment included an IDH1 peptide vaccine. The receptor source for this set is a young woman with glioma. Some clones in this sample may be carry-over from other donors' samples. The CDR3 runs from the conserved cysteine through the conserved F or W. A D gene is named only where the DNA matches it firmly. A row's size may be missing; if present it is once, few, many or a size class.

CDR3,DNA,V,size,J,D
CASSPIGVGAQPQHF,TGTGCCAGCAGTCCTATAGGGGTAGGAGCTCAGCCCCAGCATTTT,TRBV27,.,TRBJ1-5,.
CSARRGSSYEQYF,TGCAGCGCCCGACGGGGAAGCTCCTACGAGCAGTACTTC,TRBV29-1,.,TRBJ2-7,.
CASSLASGGGKTQYF,TGTGCCAGCAGCTTAGCCAGCGGGGGCGGAAAGACCCAGTACTTC,TRBV7-6,.,TRBJ2-5,TRBD2
CAFRGTGRGWAEAFF,TGCGCCTTCAGGGGGACAGGTCGGGGTTGGGCTGAAGCTTTCTTT,TRBV10-1,few,TRBJ1-1,TRBD1
CASSFGTSGTTDTQYF,TGTGCCAGCAGCTTCGGGACTAGCGGGACCACAGATACGCAGTATTTT,TRBV5-5,.,TRBJ2-3,TRBD2
CASSTSGTGSVLEAFF,TGTGCCAGTAGTACGAGCGGGACAGGGTCCGTGCTTGAAGCTTTCTTT,TRBV19,.,TRBJ1-1,TRBD1
CASTPGQVKNIQYF,TGTGCCAGCACTCCCGGGCAGGTCAAAAACATTCAGTACTTC,TRBV25-1,.,TRBJ2-4,.
CASSPGNNQPQHF,TGTGCCAGCAGCCCCGGGAACAATCAGCCCCAGCATTTT,TRBV5-6,few,TRBJ1-5,.
CASSPFRAYEQYF,TGTGCCAGCAGCCCTTTTAGGGCCTACGAGCAGTACTTC,TRBV27,.,TRBJ2-7,.
CASSAISDTQYF,TGTGCCAGCAGTGCTATTTCAGATACGCAGTATTTT,TRBV6-1,once,TRBJ2-3,.
CASGLVTWSDTDTQYF,TGTGCTAGTGGTTTGGTGACCTGGAGTGACACAGATACGCAGTATTTT,TRBV12-5,.,TRBJ2-3,.
CASKKGLAGFTFFF,TGTGCCAGCAAAAAGGGACTAGCGGGATTTACGTTCTTCTTC,TRBV6-6,once,TRBJ2-1,TRBD2
CASSTGQGAWGYGYTF,TGTGCCAGTAGTACCGGACAGGGGGCGTGGGGCTATGGCTACACCTTC,TRBV19,.,TRBJ1-2,TRBD1
CASSLEQGAETQYF,TGTGCCAGCAGCTTGGAACAGGGGGCCGAGACCCAGTACTTC,TRBV5-4,.,TRBJ2-5,TRBD1
CASSAGNTEAFF,TGTGCCAGCAGCGCCGGTAACACTGAAGCTTTCTTT,TRBV7-9,once,TRBJ1-1,.
CASLYQDPRGQPQHF,TGTGCCAGCTTATACCAGGACCCCAGGGGTCAGCCCCAGCATTTT,TRBV6-6,.,TRBJ1-5,.
CASSLDSGANVLTF,TGTGCCAGCAGCTTAGACTCTGGGGCCAACGTCCTGACTTTC,TRBV7-2,few,TRBJ2-6,.
CASNSGTGDNQPQHF,TGTGCCAGTAACTCCGGGACAGGGGATAATCAGCCCCAGCATTTT,TRBV19,.,TRBJ1-5,TRBD1
CASSPRQGARGYTF,TGTGCCAGCTCACCCCGACAGGGGGCGCGTGGCTACACCTTC,TRBV18,.,TRBJ1-2,TRBD1
CAIRADRERGETQYF,TGTGCCATCAGGGCCGACAGGGAGAGGGGAGAGACCCAGTACTTC,TRBV10-3,.,TRBJ2-5,TRBD1
CASSLAGTQKDTQYF,TGCGCCAGCAGCTTGGCCGGGACACAGAAGGATACGCAGTATTTT,TRBV5-1,once,TRBJ2-3,.
CASSPETGGEGSYNEQFF,TGTGCCAGCAGCCCAGAGACAGGGGGCGAGGGCTCCTACAATGAGCAGTTCTTC,TRBV13,.,TRBJ2-1,TRBD1
CASSPGVGEHVLEAFF,TGTGCCAGCAGCCCCGGGGTCGGCGAACATGTCTTAGAAGCTTTCTTT,TRBV9,few,TRBJ1-1,.
CAWGWENTGELFF,TGTGCCTGGGGTTGGGAGAACACCGGGGAGCTGTTTTTT,TRBV30,medium-sized,TRBJ2-2,.
CASSGAGQNEQFF,TGTGCCAGCAGTGGGGCTGGACAGAATGAGCAGTTCTTC,TRBV5-4,few,TRBJ2-1,.